These T cell receptor beta chains were read from a single sample in a study of beta chain features in type 1 diabetes. Clones were sequenced by immunoSEQ multiplex PCR, and TCRdb holds only the in-frame ones, with some missing. This table has around 360,000 clones, roughly 13% appearing once. The sample comprised naive CD4+ T cells from blood. Receptor source: a woman aged 18 to 35 with type 1 diabetes. CDR3s include the opening cysteine and the closing phenylalanine or tryptophan. The D gene is left open where the match is weak. Not all rows give a size; the values are once, few, many and, for expanded clones, a class.

v_gene: TRBV7-9; d_gene: TRBD2; abundance: -; j_gene: TRBJ2-3; CDR3nt: TGTGCCAGCAGCTTAGCCCGGGGGGGCACAGATACGCAGTATTTT; CDR3aa: CASSLARGGTDTQYF
v_gene: TRBV4-2; d_gene: TRBD2; abundance: few; j_gene: TRBJ2-3; CDR3nt: TGTGCCAGCACCACGACTAGCGCCATCACAGATACGCAGTATTTT; CDR3aa: CASTTTSAITDTQYF
v_gene: TRBV7-9; d_gene: TRBD1; abundance: few; j_gene: TRBJ2-1; CDR3nt: TGTGCCAGCAGTCCAAGAGGACAGGGTTACAATGAGCAGTTCTTC; CDR3aa: CASSPRGQGYNEQFF
v_gene: TRBV29-1; d_gene: TRBD1; abundance: -; j_gene: TRBJ1-2; CDR3nt: TGCAGCGTCGGACAGGGACGGGACTATGGCTACACCTTC; CDR3aa: CSVGQGRDYGYTF
v_gene: TRBV30; d_gene: -; abundance: few; j_gene: TRBJ2-7; CDR3nt: TGTGCCTGGAGTGTAATAGCCTTCGCCGAGCAGTACTTC; CDR3aa: CAWSVIAFAEQYF
v_gene: TRBV5-1; d_gene: -; abundance: few; j_gene: TRBJ1-5; CDR3nt: TGCGCCAGCAGCCCGACAGTGACTCAGCCCCAGCATTTT; CDR3aa: CASSPTVTQPQHF
v_gene: TRBV9; d_gene: TRBD1; abundance: -; j_gene: TRBJ1-2; CDR3nt: TGTGCCAGCAGCGATTGGGACAGGGGGAACTATGGCTACACCTTC; CDR3aa: CASSDWDRGNYGYTF
v_gene: TRBV29-1; d_gene: -; abundance: few; j_gene: TRBJ2-2; CDR3nt: TGCAGCGTTGATACCGGGGCCGGGGAGCTGTTTTTT; CDR3aa: CSVDTGAGELFF
v_gene: TRBV4-3; d_gene: -; abundance: -; j_gene: TRBJ2-7; CDR3nt: TGCGCCAGCAGCCAGGGCGTTTCCTACGAGCAGTACTTC; CDR3aa: CASSQGVSYEQYF
v_gene: TRBV25-1; d_gene: TRBD1; abundance: few; j_gene: TRBJ1-4; CDR3nt: TGTGCCAGCAGTGAATGGGACAGGGGTGGTGAAAAACTGTTTTTT; CDR3aa: CASSEWDRGGEKLFF
v_gene: TRBV28; d_gene: -; abundance: few; j_gene: TRBJ2-7; CDR3nt: TGTGCCAGCAGGAATAGCGCGTACGAGCAGTACTTC; CDR3aa: CASRNSAYEQYF
v_gene: TRBV14; d_gene: TRBD2; abundance: -; j_gene: TRBJ2-1; CDR3nt: TGTGCCAGCAGCCTCGGGGGGACCGCCTACAATGAGCAGTTCTTC; CDR3aa: CASSLGGTAYNEQFF